One and the same sample provided the 23 T cell receptor beta chains below, sequenced in a study of cytomegalovirus exposure and HLA in healthy donors. PCR employed 60 Vbeta and 13 Jbeta primers. TCRdb keeps only in-frame clones here, not all; method: immunoSEQ multiplex PCR. The sample carries about 200,000 clones, about 85% recorded once. Sequenced material: PBMCs. The source of these receptors is a male donor in good health and CMV-seropositive.

The rearrangement joins TRBV15 to TRBJ2-5; D not certain. The CDR3 contains 13 residues. V shed 3 bases and J shed 3 bases, with 8 bases lying between them. In germline, CDR1 is LNHNV, CDR2 YYDKDF (reference sequence). CDR3: CATSSRREETQYF. The CDR3, as DNA: TGTGCCACCAGCAGCCGGAGAGAAGAGACCCAGTACTTC. The variable domain in full, with the rest retrieved from reference TRBV15 and TRBJ2-5, is DAMVIQNPRYQVTQFGKPVTLSCSQTLNHNVMYWYQQKSSQAPKLLFHYYDKDFNNEADTPDNFQSRRPNTSFCFLDIRSPGLGDTAMYLCATSSRREETQYFGPGTRLLVL.

J is TRBJ1-2 and V is TRBV6-5, with a weak D call TRBD1 (5 bases). V dropped 3 bases and J dropped 7 bases, with 21 bases sitting between them. This CDR3 comprises 16 residues. Germline CDR1 is MNHEY and CDR2 is SVGAGI. Here the CDR3 reads CASSYYGQGRESGYTF. The CDR3 nucleotides are TGTGCCAGCAGTTATTACGGTCAGGGCCGTGAATCTGGCTACACCTTC.

This chain joins TRBV7-2 and TRBJ2-3; no clear D. Trimming stripped 5 bases from V and 4 bases from J, with 7 bases between. Germline V lookup: CDR1 SGHTA, CDR2 FQGNSA. This CDR3 is 12 amino acids long. The CDR3 here is CASSPPPDTQYF. CDR3 coding DNA: TGTGCCAGCAGCCCTCCCCCAGATACGCAGTATTTT.

CDR3 sequence reads: CASSLAVLQANYGYTF. The CDR3 nucleotides read TGTGCCAGCAGCTTAGCGGTTTTGCAGGCTAACTATGGCTACACCTTC. The genes are TRBV7-2 and TRBJ1-2; D is unclear. Germline V gives CDR1 SGHTA, CDR2 FQGNSA. With 0 bases removed from V and 0 bases from J, the gap between germline ends came to 11 bases. The length of the CDR3 is 16 residues.

This clone was counted between two and nine times. The chain employs TRBV10-3 and TRBJ2-2, with 7 positions matching TRBD2. This CDR3 has 15 residues. Germline V gene lookup returns CDR1 ENHRY and CDR2 SYGVKD. The junction had 9 bases not matched to a gene; V was cut back by 6 bases and J by 5 bases. CDR3 amino acids: CAIRQEGSGTGELFF. In DNA, the CDR3 is TGTGCCATCAGGCAAGAAGGTAGCGGGACCGGGGAGCTGTTTTTT.

This clone was counted a few times. The chain carries TRBV10-3 and TRBJ1-1; D ambiguous. CDR1 and CDR2 (germline): ENHRY, SYGVKD. The V gene lost 2 bases and the J gene lost 0 bases, with 10 bases spanning the gap. The CDR3 runs 15 residues. The chain's CDR3 is CAISEGLLMNTEAFF. CDR3 in DNA: TGTGCCATCAGTGAGGGACTCCTTATGAACACTGAAGCTTTCTTT.

Comments on this clone: The same CDR3 also results from other DNA sequences found in this sample. This sequence joins TRBV9 and TRBJ1-3; D gene unclear. This CDR3 has 12 amino acids. Germline CDR1 SGDLS, CDR2 YYNGEE. V lost 5 bases, J lost 4 bases, and 7 bases lay in between. This CDR3 reads CASSPPGNTIYF. In DNA, the CDR3 is TGTGCCAGCAGTCCCCCAGGAAACACCATATATTTT.

The rearrangement links TRBV10-3 to TRBJ2-1; D is possibly TRBD2 (6 bases). Germline CDR1 reads ENHRY; CDR2 reads SYGVKD. This CDR3 contains 13 residues. V lost 10 bases to trimming and J lost 0 bases, with 10 bases between them. CDR3 protein: CATRGGSYNEQFF. The DNA of the CDR3 is TGTGCCACCCGGGGAGGCTCCTACAATGAGCAGTTCTTC.

This chain uses TRBV6-6 with TRBJ1-1; a possible D gene is TRBD1 (5 bases). CDR1 is MNHNY and CDR2 is SVGAGI in the germline V gene (reference sequence). The CDR3 length is 14 residues. The V gene lost 7 bases and the J gene lost 4 bases, with 16 bases spanning the gap. The CDR3 DNA reads TGTGCCAGCATCACGGCGGGGGGGTCCACTGAAGCTTTCTTT. It yields the protein CASITAGGSTEAFF.

There are a few counts of this clone. This sequence joins TRBV15 and TRBJ2-2; 10 bases fit TRBD2. This CDR3 contains 17 residues. Trimming removed 1 base from V and 16 bases from J; junction bases left unmatched: 18. Germline lookup yields CDR1 LNHNV and CDR2 YYDKDF (reference sequence). CDR3 amino acids: CATSRGRQTSGIARQFF. CDR3 in DNA: TGTGCCACCAGCAGAGGTCGTCAAACTAGCGGGATAGCACGGCAGTTTTTT. Full variable domain (remainder filled in from reference TRBV15 and TRBJ2-2): DAMVIQNPRYQVTQFGKPVTLSCSQTLNHNVMYWYQQKSSQAPKLLFHYYDKDFNNEADTPDNFQSRRPNTSFCFLDIRSPGLGDTAMYLCATSRGRQTSGIARQFFGEGSRLTVL.

This rearrangement joins TRBV7-2 to TRBJ2-2; 7 nucleotides agree with TRBD2. V lost 5 bases and J lost 6; bases outside the gene matches: 9. In germline, CDR1 is SGHTA, CDR2 FQGNSA. The CDR3 spans 15 residues. The CDR3 nucleotides read TGTGCCAGCAGCATGGGGCGGGGGTTATCCGGGGAGCTGTTTTTT. This translates into CASSMGRGLSGELFF.

The genes are TRBV19 and TRBJ2-2; possible D gene TRBD2, 5 bases. Germline-derived CDR1 and CDR2 are LNHDA and SQIVND (reference sequence). The CDR3 is made up of 15 amino acids. Trimming pared 1 base from V and 4 bases from J, leaving 10 bases between. CDR3 residues: CASSIVGRVTGELFF. CDR3 DNA sequence: TGTGCCAGTAGTATAGTAGGGCGGGTCACCGGGGAGCTGTTTTTT.

This clone was recorded a few times. The chain couples TRBV11-2 to TRBJ1-2; 8 positions match TRBD1. Unmatched junction bases numbered 5, after V lost 1 base and J lost 4 bases. The CDR3 is 15 residues long. Germline CDR1 SGHAT, CDR2 FQNNGV. The CDR3 is CASSLAGQVSYGYTF. The CDR3 DNA reads as TGTGCCAGCAGCTTAGCGGGACAGGTTTCCTATGGCTACACCTTC. Full variable domain (outside the CDR3, taken from reference TRBV11-2 and TRBJ1-2): EAGVAQSPRYKIIEKRQSVAFWCNPISGHATLYWYQQILGQGPKLLIQFQNNGVVDDSQLPKDRFSAERLKGVDSTLKIQPAKLEDSAVYLCASSLAGQVSYGYTFGSGTRLTVV.

The chain recombines TRBV2 with TRBJ1-2, with TRBD1 identical over 9 bases. The CDR3 has 14 residues. The germline V gene encodes CDR1 SNHLY and CDR2 FYNNEI. V lost 4 bases, J lost 6 bases, and 6 bases stayed unmatched. CDR3 sequence (DNA): TGTGCCAGCAGTGGCACAGGGGGCGCCCATGGCTACACCTTC. It is translated as CASSGTGGAHGYTF.

The chain carries TRBV11-2 and TRBJ1-2; D is ambiguous. Germline CDR1 reads SGHAT; CDR2 reads FQNNGV. V lost 1 base and J lost 4, with 4 bases in between. The CDR3 has 12 residues. CDR3 in DNA: TGTGCCAGCAGCTTAGTAGTCTATGGCTACACCTTC. Its protein is CASSLVVYGYTF. Together with reference TRBV11-2 and TRBJ1-2, the CDR3 gives the full variable domain: EAGVAQSPRYKIIEKRQSVAFWCNPISGHATLYWYQQILGQGPKLLIQFQNNGVVDDSQLPKDRFSAERLKGVDSTLKIQPAKLEDSAVYLCASSLVVYGYTFGSGTRLTVV.

CDR3 coding DNA: TGTGCCAGCAGCTTGGGCAGATCTCTTAACTATGGCTACACCTTC. Encoded protein: CASSLGRSLNYGYTF. The rearrangement links TRBV5-4 to TRBJ1-2; D call uncertain. Trimming removed 0 bases at V and 1 base at J, with 10 bases between. This CDR3 region has 15 residues. Germline CDR1 is SGHNT and CDR2 is YYREEE (reference sequence).

This clone was detected only once. Other DNA sequences in this specimen translate into the identical CDR3. V gene TRBV11-3 combines with J gene TRBJ1-1, with D tentatively TRBD1 (6 bases). This CDR3 contains 14 residues. With 2 bases removed from V and 0 bases from J, the gap between germline ends came to 7 bases. Germline values: CDR1 SGHNT, CDR2 YENEEA. CDR3 protein: CASSLQGLNTEAFF. CDR3 bases: TGTGCCAGCAGCTTACAGGGGCTGAACACTGAAGCTTTCTTT.

This clone was counted a single time. The V call is TRBV18, the J call TRBJ1-2, with D tentatively TRBD1 (5 bases). CDR3 length: 15 amino acids. V lost 3 bases to trimming and J lost 4 bases, with 15 bases between them. Germline V CDR1 and CDR2: KGHSH, LQKENI. Written as DNA, the CDR3 is TGTGCCAGCTCACCCCCCGCGGGGGTTCCCTATGGCTACACCTTC. This sequence encodes CASSPPAGVPYGYTF. The full variable domain, in which reference TRBV18 and TRBJ1-2 provide the parts outside the CDR3, is NAGVMQNPRHLVRRRGQEARLRCSPMKGHSHVYWYRQLPEEGLKFMVYLQKENIIDESGMPKERFSAEFPKEGPSILRIQQVVRGDSAAYFCASSPPAGVPYGYTFGSGTRLTVV.

V is TRBV14 and J is TRBJ2-3, with D unresolved. The V and J ends lost 2 bases and 1 base respectively, with 10 bases between them. Germline CDR1 and CDR2: SGHDN and FVKESK. The CDR3 length is 15 residues. The CDR3 DNA follows: TGTGCCAGCAGCCAATTATTACAGCGCACAGATACGCAGTATTTT. Its translation is CASSQLLQRTDTQYF.

This clone was found once. This CDR3 is CASSQEGTGGIQPQHF. The CDR3 DNA reads TGCGCCAGCAGCCAAGAGGGGACAGGGGGCATCCAGCCCCAGCATTTT. The chain combines TRBV4-1 with TRBJ1-5, with 12 bases identical to TRBD1. The V segment lost 0 bases and the J segment 7 bases; nucleotides outside the gene matches: 4. Per germline, CDR1 MGHRA and CDR2 YSYEKL. The CDR3 length is 16 residues.

V and J are TRBV27 and TRBJ1-2, with D possibly TRBD1 on 5 matching bases. Germline V lookup: CDR1 MNHEY, CDR2 SMNVEV (reference sequence). The CDR3 spans 14 residues. Trimming removed 7 bases from V and 8 bases from J, with 20 bases in between. CDR3 loop: CASKSLDSLRGYTF. The CDR3 bases are TGTGCCAGCAAATCCCTAGACAGTTTGCGCGGCTACACCTTC.

DNA of the CDR3: TGTGCCAGCAGCTTATCGACAGGGAATAATGAAGCTTTCTTT. It yields the protein CASSLSTGNNEAFF. The chain links TRBV7-9 to TRBJ1-1, with 7 bases fitting TRBD1. Trimming cost V 2 bases and J 7 bases; bases outside gene matches: 7. Germline CDR1 reads SEHNR; CDR2 reads FQNEAQ (reference sequence). The CDR3 consists of 14 residues.

This chain joins TRBV19 and TRBJ2-1; 8 bases agree with TRBD2. Trimming removed 3 bases from V and 15 bases from J; junction bases left unmatched: 7. The CDR3 is 12 residues long. Germline lookup yields CDR1 LNHDA and CDR2 SQIVND (reference sequence). CDR3 nucleotides: TGTGCCAGTAGTATGACGACTAGCGCCCCGTTCTTC. Its protein is CASSMTTSAPFF.